This T cell receptor beta chain was captured in a study of cytomegalovirus exposure and HLA in healthy donors. Germline V gene lookup returns CDR1 SGHDN and CDR2 FVKESK. V dropped 0 bases and J dropped 4 bases, with 12 bases sitting between them. The CDR3 covers 15 residues. 13 Jbeta primers and 60 Vbeta primers were used for the PCR. The assay was immunoSEQ multiplex PCR, and TCRdb's table has in-frame clones only and misses some. The sample table includes 220,000 or so clones. Sequenced material: PBMCs. This TCR came from a girl aged 2-10 years in good health and CMV-seropositive. The chain recombines TRBV14 with TRBJ1-1; no definite D call. The DNA for the CDR3 is TGTGCCAGCAGCCAAGATATTAATCTAGGCACTGAAGCTTTCTTT. This translates into CASSQDINLGTEAFF.